This T cell receptor (beta chain) was sequenced in a study of T-cell reconstitution after alpha-beta-depleted transplantation in children. Study-level points and caveats: Several patients had high TCRbeta diversity at day 60; it came from surviving recipient T cells and thymic progenitors.

A library of TCRbeta sequences, prepared with unique molecular identifiers, was generated. TCRdb re-called the PCR reads through MiXCR, storing one row per CDR3 protein. Of about 500,000 distinct CDR3 sequences in the sample, roughly 10% were seen once. Trimming shortened V by 6 bases and J by 7 bases, and 25 bases separated the two germline ends. The CDR3 is made up of 16 amino acids. Germline CDR1 reads MDHEN; CDR2 reads SYDVKM. This clonotype was picked up one time. The antigen is unknown. The genes are TRBV28 and TRBJ2-7; D is unclear. This TCR was recovered from a female patient aged 2-10 years who had a stem cell transplant for aplastic anemia, so the T cells may come from the graft donor. The sample was PBMCs, mostly from graft donor cells, taken 180 days after TCRalphabeta/CD19-depleted stem cell transplant. CDR3 sequence: CASRRAKLPYSREQYF. DNA for the CDR3: TGTGCCAGCAGAAGAGCAAAACTCCCCTACTCGCGGGAGCAGTACTTC.